Given below is one T cell receptor (beta chain) in context. As yet, its antigen is unknown. Naive CD8 libraries were made from about 20,000 to 1,000,000 sorted cells, and they used 10%, 30% or 50% RNA. Sorting was used to obtain naive CD8 T cells (CD8+CD4-CCR7+CD45RA+). It was with previously described methods and listed TCR primers that bulk TCR libraries were made. TCRdb called the PCR reads again in MiXCR, with one record for every CDR3 protein. The sample contains 80,000 to 100,000 distinct CDR3 sequences, 24% of which appear only once. The length of the CDR3 is 15 residues. CDR1 and CDR2 (germline): MNHEY, SMNVEV (reference sequence). Trimming shortened V by 4 bases and J by 3 bases, and 13 bases separated the two germline ends. The data stem from a study of molecular identifiers for immune sequencing clone quantification. Findings and caveats of the study: Molecules of identical TCR sharing a barcode could underestimate highly expanded clone sizes.

The sample comprised naive CD8+ T cells from blood, with Jurkat cell RNA spiked in. Sample subset: FACS-sorted CD8+CD4-CCR7+CD45RA+ naive T cells. This receptor was taken from a human donor in good health. Some libraries in this study had Jurkat cell RNA spiked in. The rearrangement joins TRBV27 to TRBJ2-1; no clear D gene. CDR3 amino acids: CASSSQDRYYNEQFF. In DNA, the CDR3 is TGTGCCAGCAGTTCCCAAGACCGATACTACAATGAGCAGTTCTTC.